The clone carrying this TCR beta chain was detected ten times or more. Its target is not known. The use of a sample-barcoded 5' primer and a J-beta primer mix characterized a second PCR of roughly 7 to 11 cycles. Every cDNA was tagged by a template-switch adaptor with 12 random nucleotides. TCRdb reanalysed the 5' RACE reads using MiXCR and keeps one entry per CDR3 protein. In the table there are some 790,000 distinct CDR3 sequences, about 30% of which are singletons. V shed 2 bases and J shed 7 bases, with 9 bases lying between them. The CDR3 is 13 residues long. Germline assignment: CDR1 SGHTA and CDR2 FQGNSA. Peripheral blood samples of 9.5 to 10 milliliters were drawn from each donor. The extraction recovered at least 5 micrograms of total RNA per sample. This record belongs to a study of blood T cells in healthy people across ages. The study, taken as a whole, reports: Roughly linear declines in TCR beta diversity per million T cells occurred with age.

Sequencing was carried out using blood. This chain uses TRBV7-2 with TRBJ1-5; no firm D call. The receptor's source is a woman older than 75 in good health. The CDR3 loop is CASSLQRRQPQHF. The CDR3, as DNA: TGTGCCAGCAGCTTACAGAGGCGGCAGCCCCAGCATTTT.